The sequence of this T cell receptor beta chain was determined in a study of neurological immune-mediated disorders. In TCRdb, the 5' RACE reads were re-called with MiXCR into one record per CDR3 protein. The sample includes roughly 88,000 distinct CDR3 sequences, approximately 3.5% of them seen just once. This clonotype was detected many times. The CDR3 is 14 residues long. Trimming shortened V by 3 bases and J by 0 bases, and 6 bases separated the two germline ends. V gene TRBV12-3 or TRBV12-4 combines with J gene TRBJ2-1, with D hard to call. The origin of this receptor is a woman in her forties or fifties with multiple sclerosis. Sequenced input: PBMCs. The CDR3 loop reads CASSLTSSYNEQFF. Here the CDR3 DNA reads TGTGCCAGCAGTTTGACGAGCTCCTACAATGAGCAGTTCTTC.